The 5 T cell receptor beta chains presented below share a single source sample, sequenced in a study of molecular identifiers for immune sequencing clone quantification (dated by TCRdb to about 2018). Receptor libraries were prepared by PCR. The sequencer was an Illumina HiSeq 4000. TCRdb reran the public reads through fastp at Q25 and MiXCR, keeping productive beta chains. Every CDR3 protein is listed once, alongside the most common genes and DNA of its rows. The sample contains 300,000 to 400,000 distinct CDR3 sequences, 20% to 25% of them found a single time. The ten most abundant clones make up approximately 0.84% of the sample. Source material: naive CD8+ T cells from blood, with Jurkat cell RNA spiked in. This sample's cell subset or site label indicates: FACS-sorted CD8+CD4-CCR7+CD45RA+ naive T cells. These receptor sequences come from a human donor in good health. Some libraries in this study had Jurkat cell RNA spiked in.

To note about this clonotype: At one end, the junction sequence differs from germline, possibly due to a read error. The chain carries TRBV18 and TRBJ2-6, with 9 bases identical to TRBD1. The CDR3 has 19 residues. The germline V gene has CDR1 KGHSH and CDR2 LQKENI. The CDR3 spells CASSPRPGQGISGANVLTF. CDR3 coding DNA: TGTGCCAGCTCCCCACGACCGGGACAGGGTATTTCTGGGGCCAACGTCCTGACTTTC.

This chain joins TRBV28 and TRBJ2-2; D ambiguous. From germline, CDR1 is MDHEN and CDR2 SYDVKM. CDR3 size: 14 residues. V was cut by 6 bases and J by 6 bases, with 14 bases left in between. CDR3 nucleotide sequence: TGTGCCAGCAGCCGCAGGCTTGCGGCCGGGGAGCTGTTTTTT. Translating it yields CASSRRLAAGELFF.

In the case of this clonotype: This clone may be a read error of a much larger clone one base away. The chain carries TRBV7-8 and TRBJ2-3; 7 nucleotides align to TRBD1. Trimming removed 2 bases from V and 4 bases from J; junction bases left unmatched: 3. The CDR3 covers 14 residues. Germline assignment: CDR1 SGHVS and CDR2 FQNEAQ. Written as DNA, the CDR3 is TGTGCCAGCAGCTTATGGACAGGCTCAGATACGCAGTATTTT. Amino acid sequence: CASSLWTGSDTQYF.

On this clonotype itself: One base away lies a much larger clone, so this may be a sequencing read error. The J gene is TRBJ2-4, the V gene TRBV7-9, with TRBD1 matching 7 bases. V dropped 5 bases and J dropped 7; count of bases not matched to a gene: 8. The CDR3 has 14 residues. Germline values: CDR1 SEHNR, CDR2 FQNEAQ (reference sequence). The CDR3, as DNA: TGTGCCAGCAGCCCCCGACAGGGCGCGAACATTCAGTACTTC. Amino acids: CASSPRQGANIQYF.

This clonotype appeared many times. This chain joins TRBV5-1 and TRBJ1-1; D possibly corresponds to TRBD1 (5 bases). The V and J ends lost 1 base and 1 base respectively, with 17 bases between them. The CDR3 totals 17 residues. Germline V gene sequence: CDR1 SGHRS, CDR2 YFSETQ. This CDR3 is CASSLSRHGDANTEAFF. CDR3 in DNA: TGCGCCAGCAGCTTGAGCAGGCATGGGGACGCGAACACTGAAGCTTTCTTT.